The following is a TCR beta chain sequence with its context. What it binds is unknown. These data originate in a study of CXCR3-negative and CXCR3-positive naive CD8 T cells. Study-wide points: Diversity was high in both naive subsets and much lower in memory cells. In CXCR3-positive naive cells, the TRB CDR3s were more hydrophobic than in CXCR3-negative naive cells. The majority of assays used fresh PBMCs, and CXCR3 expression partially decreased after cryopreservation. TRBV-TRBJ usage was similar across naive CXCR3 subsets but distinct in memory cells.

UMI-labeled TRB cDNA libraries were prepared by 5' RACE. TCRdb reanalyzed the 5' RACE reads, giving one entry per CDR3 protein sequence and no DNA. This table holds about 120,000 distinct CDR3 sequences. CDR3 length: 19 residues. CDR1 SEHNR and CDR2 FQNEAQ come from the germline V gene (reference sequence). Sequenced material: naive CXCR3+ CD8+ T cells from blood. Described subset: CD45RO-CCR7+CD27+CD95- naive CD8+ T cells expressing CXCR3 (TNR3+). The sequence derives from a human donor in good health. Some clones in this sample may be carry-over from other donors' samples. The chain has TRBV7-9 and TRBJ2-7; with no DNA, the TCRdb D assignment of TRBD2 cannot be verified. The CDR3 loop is CASSPTGTSGGSSIYEQYF.